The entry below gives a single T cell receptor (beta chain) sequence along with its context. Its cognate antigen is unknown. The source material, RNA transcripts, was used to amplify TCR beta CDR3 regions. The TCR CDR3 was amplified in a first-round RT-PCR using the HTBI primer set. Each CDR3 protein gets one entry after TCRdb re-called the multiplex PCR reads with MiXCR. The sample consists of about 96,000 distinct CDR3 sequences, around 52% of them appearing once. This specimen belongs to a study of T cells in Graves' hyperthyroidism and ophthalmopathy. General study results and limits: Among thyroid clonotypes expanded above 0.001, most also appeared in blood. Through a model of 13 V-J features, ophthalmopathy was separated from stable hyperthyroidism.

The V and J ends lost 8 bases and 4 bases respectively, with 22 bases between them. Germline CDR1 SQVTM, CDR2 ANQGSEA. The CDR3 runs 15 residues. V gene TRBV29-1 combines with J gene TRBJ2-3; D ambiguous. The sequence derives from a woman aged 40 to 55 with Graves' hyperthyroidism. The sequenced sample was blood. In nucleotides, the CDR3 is TGCAGCAGTCCCGGGCCAGAGAGCTCATCAGATACGCAGTATTTT. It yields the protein CSSPGPESSSDTQYF.